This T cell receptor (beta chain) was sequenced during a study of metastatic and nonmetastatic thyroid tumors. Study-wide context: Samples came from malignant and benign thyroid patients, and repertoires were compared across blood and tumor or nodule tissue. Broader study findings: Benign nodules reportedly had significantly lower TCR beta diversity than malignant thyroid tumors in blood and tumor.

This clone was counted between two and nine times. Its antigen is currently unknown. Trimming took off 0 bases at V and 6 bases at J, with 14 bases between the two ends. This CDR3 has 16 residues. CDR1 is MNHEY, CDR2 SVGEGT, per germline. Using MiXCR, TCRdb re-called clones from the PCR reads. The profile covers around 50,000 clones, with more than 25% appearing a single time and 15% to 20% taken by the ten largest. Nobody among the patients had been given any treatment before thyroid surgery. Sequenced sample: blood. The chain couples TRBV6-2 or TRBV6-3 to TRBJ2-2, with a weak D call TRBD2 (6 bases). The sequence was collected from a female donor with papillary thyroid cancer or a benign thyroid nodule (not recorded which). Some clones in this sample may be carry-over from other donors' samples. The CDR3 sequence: CASSYSGLTGAGELFF. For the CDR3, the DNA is TGTGCCAGCAGTTACTCCGGACTAACGGGAGCCGGGGAGCTGTTTTTT.